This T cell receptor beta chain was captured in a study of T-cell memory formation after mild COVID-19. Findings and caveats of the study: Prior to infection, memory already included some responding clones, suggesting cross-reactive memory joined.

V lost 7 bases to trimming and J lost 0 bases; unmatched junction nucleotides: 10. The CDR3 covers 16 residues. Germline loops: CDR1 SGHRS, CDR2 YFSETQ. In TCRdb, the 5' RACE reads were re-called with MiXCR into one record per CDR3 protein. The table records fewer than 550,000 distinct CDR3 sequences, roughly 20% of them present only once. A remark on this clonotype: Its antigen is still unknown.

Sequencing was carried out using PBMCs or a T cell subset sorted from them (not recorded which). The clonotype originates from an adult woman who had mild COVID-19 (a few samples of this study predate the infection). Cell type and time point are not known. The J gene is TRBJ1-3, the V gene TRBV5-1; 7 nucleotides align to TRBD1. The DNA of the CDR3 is TGCGCCAGCGGGCAGGGACAGCCAATCTCTGGAAACACCATATATTTT. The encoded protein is CASGQGQPISGNTIYF.